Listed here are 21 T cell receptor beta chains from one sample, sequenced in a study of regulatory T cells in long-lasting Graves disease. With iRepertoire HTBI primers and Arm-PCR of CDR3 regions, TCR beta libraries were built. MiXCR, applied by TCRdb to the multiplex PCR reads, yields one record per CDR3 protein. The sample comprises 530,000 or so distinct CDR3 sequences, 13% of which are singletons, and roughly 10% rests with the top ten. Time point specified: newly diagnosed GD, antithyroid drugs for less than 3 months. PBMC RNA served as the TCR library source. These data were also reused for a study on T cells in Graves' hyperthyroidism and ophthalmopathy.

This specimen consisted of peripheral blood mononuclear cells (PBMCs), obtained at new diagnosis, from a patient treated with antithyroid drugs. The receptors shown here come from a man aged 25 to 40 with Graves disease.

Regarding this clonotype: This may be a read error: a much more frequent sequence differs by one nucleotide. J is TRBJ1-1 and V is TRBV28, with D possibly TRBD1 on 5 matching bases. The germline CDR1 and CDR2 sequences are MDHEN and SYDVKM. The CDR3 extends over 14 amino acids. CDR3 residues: CASSLAGRGTEASF. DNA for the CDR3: TGTGCCAGCAGTTTGGCGGGTCGGGGCACTGAAGCTTCCTTT. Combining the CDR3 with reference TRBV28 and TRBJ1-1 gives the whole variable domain DVKVTQSSRYLVKRTGEKVFLECVQDMDHENMFWYRQDPGLGLRLIYFSYDVKMKEKGDIPEGYSVSREKKERFSLILESASTNQTSMYLCASSLAGRGTEASFGQGTRLTVV.

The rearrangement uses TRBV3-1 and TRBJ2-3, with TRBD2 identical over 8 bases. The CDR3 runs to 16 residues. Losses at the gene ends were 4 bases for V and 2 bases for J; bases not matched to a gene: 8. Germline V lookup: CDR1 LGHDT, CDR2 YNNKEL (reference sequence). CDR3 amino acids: CASSPTGGPPTDTQYF. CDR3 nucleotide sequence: TGTGCCAGCAGCCCCACGGGAGGGCCTCCCACAGATACGCAGTATTTT.

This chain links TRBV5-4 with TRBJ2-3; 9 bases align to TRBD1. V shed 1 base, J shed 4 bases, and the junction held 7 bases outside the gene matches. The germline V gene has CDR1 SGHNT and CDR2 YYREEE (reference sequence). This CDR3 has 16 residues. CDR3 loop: CASSLIQGARADTQYF. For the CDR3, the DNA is TGTGCCAGCAGCTTGATACAGGGGGCGCGTGCAGATACGCAGTATTTT.

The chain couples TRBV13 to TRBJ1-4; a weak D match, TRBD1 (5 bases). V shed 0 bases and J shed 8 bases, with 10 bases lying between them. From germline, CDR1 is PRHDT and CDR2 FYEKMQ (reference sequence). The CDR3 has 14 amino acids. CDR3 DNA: TGTGCCAGCAGCTTAGGCCATCGGGACGAAAAACTGTTTTTT. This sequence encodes CASSLGHRDEKLFF.

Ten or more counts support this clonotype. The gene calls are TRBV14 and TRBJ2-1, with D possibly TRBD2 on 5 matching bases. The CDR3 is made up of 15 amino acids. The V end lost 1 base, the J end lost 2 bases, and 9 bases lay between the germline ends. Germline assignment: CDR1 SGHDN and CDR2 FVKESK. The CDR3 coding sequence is TGTGCCAGCAGCCAAGTCTCCGGGACCTACAATGAGCAGTTCTTC. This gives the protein CASSQVSGTYNEQFF.

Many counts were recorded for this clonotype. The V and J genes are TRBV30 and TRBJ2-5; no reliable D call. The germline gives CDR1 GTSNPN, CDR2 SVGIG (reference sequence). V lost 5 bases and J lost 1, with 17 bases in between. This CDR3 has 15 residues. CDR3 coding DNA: TGTGCCTGGGCTACCAAAGTTCTGGTCCAAGAGACCCAGTACTTC. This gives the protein CAWATKVLVQETQYF.

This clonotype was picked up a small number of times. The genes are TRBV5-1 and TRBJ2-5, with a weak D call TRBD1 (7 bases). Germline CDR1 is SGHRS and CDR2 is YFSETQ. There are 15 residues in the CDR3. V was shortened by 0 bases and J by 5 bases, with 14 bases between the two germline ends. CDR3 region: CASSLEGGGRETQYF. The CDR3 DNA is TGCGCCAGCAGCTTGGAAGGAGGGGGCAGGGAGACCCAGTACTTC.

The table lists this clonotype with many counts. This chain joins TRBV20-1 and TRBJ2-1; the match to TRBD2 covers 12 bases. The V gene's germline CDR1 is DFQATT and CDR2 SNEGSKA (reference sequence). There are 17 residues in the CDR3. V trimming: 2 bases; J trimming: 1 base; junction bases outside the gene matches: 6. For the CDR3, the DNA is TGCAGTGCTAGACCGACTAGCGGGAGTCGGTCCTACAATGAGCAGTTCTTC. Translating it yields CSARPTSGSRSYNEQFF.

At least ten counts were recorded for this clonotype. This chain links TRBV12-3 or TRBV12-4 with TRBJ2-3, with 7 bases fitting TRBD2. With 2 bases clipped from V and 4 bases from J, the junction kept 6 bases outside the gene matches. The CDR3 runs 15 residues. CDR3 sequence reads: CASSLWRERADTQYF. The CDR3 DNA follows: TGTGCCAGCAGTTTATGGCGGGAGAGGGCAGATACGCAGTATTTT.

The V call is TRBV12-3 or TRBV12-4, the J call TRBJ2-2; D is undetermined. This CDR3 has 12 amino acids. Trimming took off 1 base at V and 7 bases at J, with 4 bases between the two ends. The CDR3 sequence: CASSLGRGELFF. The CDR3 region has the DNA TGTGCCAGCAGTTTAGGACGCGGGGAGCTGTTTTTT.

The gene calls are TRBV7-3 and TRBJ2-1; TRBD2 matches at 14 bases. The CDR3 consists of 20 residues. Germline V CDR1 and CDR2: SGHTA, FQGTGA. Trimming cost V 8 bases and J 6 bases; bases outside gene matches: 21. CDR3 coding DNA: TGTGCCAGCGGTCTTATCACGGGACTAGCGGGAGCCAACGCGGTCAATGAGCAGTTCTTC. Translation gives CASGLITGLAGANAVNEQFF.

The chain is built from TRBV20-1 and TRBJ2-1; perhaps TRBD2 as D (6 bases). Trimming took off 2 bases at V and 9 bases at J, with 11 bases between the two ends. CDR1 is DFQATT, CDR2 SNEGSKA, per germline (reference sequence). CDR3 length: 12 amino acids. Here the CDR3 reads CSARWRALEQFF. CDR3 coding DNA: TGCAGTGCTAGATGGAGGGCGCTTGAGCAGTTCTTC.

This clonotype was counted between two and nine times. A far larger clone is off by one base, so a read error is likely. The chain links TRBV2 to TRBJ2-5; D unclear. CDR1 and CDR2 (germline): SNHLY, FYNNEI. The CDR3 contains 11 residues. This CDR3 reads CASSPQETRYF. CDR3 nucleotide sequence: TGTGCCAGCAGCCCCCAAGAGACCCGGTACTTC. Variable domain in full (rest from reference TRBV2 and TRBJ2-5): EPEVTQTPSHQVTQMGQEVILRCVPISNHLYFYWYRQILGQKVEFLVSFYNNEISEKSEIFDDQFSVERPDGSNFTLKIRSTKLEDSAMYFCASSPQETRYFGPGTRLLVL.

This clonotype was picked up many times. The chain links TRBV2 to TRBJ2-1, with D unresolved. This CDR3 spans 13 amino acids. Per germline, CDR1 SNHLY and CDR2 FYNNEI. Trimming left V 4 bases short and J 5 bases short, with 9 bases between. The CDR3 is CASSVVTHNEQFF. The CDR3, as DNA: TGTGCCAGCAGTGTAGTGACACACAATGAGCAGTTCTTC. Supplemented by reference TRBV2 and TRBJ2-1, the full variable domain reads EPEVTQTPSHQVTQMGQEVILRCVPISNHLYFYWYRQILGQKVEFLVSFYNNEISEKSEIFDDQFSVERPDGSNFTLKIRSTKLEDSAMYFCASSVVTHNEQFFGPGTRLTVL.

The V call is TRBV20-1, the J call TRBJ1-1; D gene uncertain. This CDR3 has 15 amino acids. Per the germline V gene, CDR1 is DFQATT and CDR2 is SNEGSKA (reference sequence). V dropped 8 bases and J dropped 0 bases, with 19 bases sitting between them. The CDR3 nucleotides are TGCAGTCCCTCGGACGCCGAAAACATGAACACTGAAGCTTTCTTT. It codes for CSPSDAENMNTEAFF.

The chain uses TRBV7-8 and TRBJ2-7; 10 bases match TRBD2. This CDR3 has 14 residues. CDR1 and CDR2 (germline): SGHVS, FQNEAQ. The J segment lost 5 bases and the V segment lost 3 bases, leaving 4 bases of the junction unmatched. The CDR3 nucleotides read TGTGCCAGCAGCTTGAGCGGGAGGGCCAACGAGCAGTACTTC. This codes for CASSLSGRANEQYF.

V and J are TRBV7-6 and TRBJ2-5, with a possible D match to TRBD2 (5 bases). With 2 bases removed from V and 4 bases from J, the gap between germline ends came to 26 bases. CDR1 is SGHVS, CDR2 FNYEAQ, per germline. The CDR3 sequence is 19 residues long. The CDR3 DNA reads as TGTGCCAGCAGCTTACTCAGAGGGAACCCATGGGCGGGCGTAGAGACCCAGTACTTC. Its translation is CASSLLRGNPWAGVETQYF.

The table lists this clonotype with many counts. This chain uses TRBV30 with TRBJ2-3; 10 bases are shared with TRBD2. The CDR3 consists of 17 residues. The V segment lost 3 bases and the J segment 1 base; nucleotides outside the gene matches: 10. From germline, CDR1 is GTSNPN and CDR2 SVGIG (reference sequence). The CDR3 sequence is CAWRIAGGRRGTDTQYF. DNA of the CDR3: TGTGCCTGGAGAATAGCGGGAGGCCGGCGGGGCACAGATACGCAGTATTTT.

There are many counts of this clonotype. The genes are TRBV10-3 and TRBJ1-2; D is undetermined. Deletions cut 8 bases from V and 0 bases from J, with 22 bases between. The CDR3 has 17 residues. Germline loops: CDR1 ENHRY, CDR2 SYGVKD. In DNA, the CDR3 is TGTGCCATCGGAGGCCTACAGCTGGCGGAAGCTAACTATGGCTACACCTTC. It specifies CAIGGLQLAEANYGYTF.

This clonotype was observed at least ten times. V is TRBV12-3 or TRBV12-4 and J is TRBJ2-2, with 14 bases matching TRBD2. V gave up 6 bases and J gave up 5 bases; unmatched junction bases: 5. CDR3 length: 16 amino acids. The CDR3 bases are TGTGCCAGCAGACGACTAGCGGGAGGGTGGACCGGGGAGCTGTTTTTT. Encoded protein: CASRRLAGGWTGELFF.

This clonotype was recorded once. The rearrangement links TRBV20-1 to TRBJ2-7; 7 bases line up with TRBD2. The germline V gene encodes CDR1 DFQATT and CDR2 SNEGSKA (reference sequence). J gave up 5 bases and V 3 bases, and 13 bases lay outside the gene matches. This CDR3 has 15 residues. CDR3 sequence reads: CSASGVAGVFHEQYF. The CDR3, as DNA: TGCAGTGCTAGTGGGGTGGCGGGAGTCTTCCACGAGCAGTACTTC.